Listed below are T cell receptor beta chains from one sample, sequenced in a study of radiotherapy plus CTLA-4 blockade in lung cancer. Generated by immunoSEQ multiplex PCR, the TCRdb table keeps only in-frame clones and is missing some. The sample lists around 40,000 clones; about 86% were seen once. The specimen comprised peripheral blood, sampled from a patient treated with radiotherapy plus ipilimumab. These TCRs come from a human donor with non-small cell lung cancer whose response to radiotherapy plus ipilimumab could not be evaluated. Each CDR3 is given with its conserved first and last residue. A D gene is named only where the DNA matches it firmly. Part of the rows lack a size; the others show once, few, many or a class for expanded clones.

j_call d_call v_call clone_size cdr3_length cdr3_nt cdr3_aa
TRBJ2-4 - TRBV4-3 - 16 TGCGCCAGCAGCCAAGATTTGGGGCCGAGCAAAAACATTCAGTACTTC CASSQDLGPSKNIQYF
TRBJ2-5 - TRBV5-3 - 14 TGTGCCAGAAGGATGTCTAGAAACCAAGAGACCCAGTACTTC CARRMSRNQETQYF
TRBJ1-1 TRBD1 TRBV6-6 - 14 TGTGCCAGCAGTTATGAACAGGGGGACACTGAAGCTTTCTTT CASSYEQGDTEAFF
TRBJ2-7 - TRBV28 - 15 TGTGCCAGCAGCCCCCCCCAAGCCCCGATCCACGAGCAGTACTTC CASSPPQAPIHEQYF
TRBJ1-2 TRBD1 TRBV7-8 - 13 TGTGCCAGCAGCACAGACAGGGTTAGCGGCTACACCTTC CASSTDRVSGYTF
TRBJ2-1 - TRBV6-1 - 15 TGTGCCAGCAGTGGAGGCGGGGACTCCTACAATGAGCAGTTCTTC CASSGGGDSYNEQFF
TRBJ2-2 TRBD2 TRBV28 - 15 TGTGCCAGCAGTTTAAGGACTAGCCACACCGGGGAGCTGTTTTTT CASSLRTSHTGELFF
TRBJ1-4 TRBD1 TRBV4-1 - 20 TGCGCCAGCAGCCAAGATCCGCCGGGACAGAGGTTTGCAACTAATGAAAAACTGTTTTTT CASSQDPPGQRFATNEKLFF
TRBJ2-1 TRBD2 TRBV19 - 17 TGTGCCAGTAGGGACCTTGGACTAGCGGGGGTGTACAATGAGCAGTTCTTC CASRDLGLAGVYNEQFF
TRBJ1-1 - TRBV27 - 16 TGTGCCAGCAGTTTATCGGCGGGCCCGTGGCCTACTGAAGCTTTCTTT CASSLSAGPWPTEAFF
TRBJ2-1 TRBD2 TRBV29-1 - 13 TGCAGCGCAGCGGGAACGTCTGGGGATGAGCAGTTCTTC CSAAGTSGDEQFF
TRBJ1-6 TRBD1 TRBV10-3 once 14 TGTGCCACTAAGGGACAGAAAGATAATTCACCCCTCCACTTT CATKGQKDNSPLHF
TRBJ2-4 - TRBV28 - 15 TGTGCCAGCAGAACTCTCGACATTGGCAAAAACATTCAGTACTTC CASRTLDIGKNIQYF
TRBJ2-7 - TRBV21-1 - 14 TGTGCCAGGAACACTGGGACAGGGGCCTACGAGCAGTACTTC CARNTGTGAYEQYF
TRBJ2-1 - TRBV5-6 - 11 TGTGCCAGCAGCTTTAACAATGAGCAGTTCTTC CASSFNNEQFF
TRBJ1-5 TRBD1 TRBV2 - 12 TGTGCCAGCAGCCTTGGACAGGGAGGTCTCCATTTT CASSLGQGGLHF
TRBJ2-3 TRBD2 TRBV19 - 14 TGTGCCAGTGGGGGGGTCTACTACACAGATACGCAGTATTTT CASGGVYYTDTQYF
TRBJ2-5 - TRBV7-2 - 15 TGTGCCAGCAGCTTATACCGGGACACCCAAGAGACCCAGTACTTC CASSLYRDTQETQYF
TRBJ1-2 TRBD1 TRBV28 - 13 TGTGCCACCCAGGGACAGGGAAGCTATGGCTACACCTTC CATQGQGSYGYTF
TRBJ2-7 - TRBV7-9 few 13 TGTGCCAGCAGCTTAGGGAGCCCCCTGGAGCAGTACTTC CASSLGSPLEQYF
TRBJ2-1 TRBD2 TRBV7-2 once 12 TGTGCCAGCAGGCCTCTAGCGGGTGAGCAGTTCTTC CASRPLAGEQFF
TRBJ2-3 TRBD2 TRBV4-2 - 18 TGTGCCAGCAGCCACCACGGACTAGCGGGCCCCAGCACAGATACGCAGTATTTT CASSHHGLAGPSTDTQYF
TRBJ1-5 TRBD1 TRBV6-1 - 15 TGTGCCAGCAGTCACCGACAGGGGGCAAGTCAGCCCCAGCATTTT CASSHRQGASQPQHF
TRBJ2-5 TRBD2 TRBV10-1 - 12 TGCGCCAGCGGTGGGGGGGTACAGACCCAGTACTTC CASGGGVQTQYF
TRBJ1-2 - TRBV7-2 - 17 TGTGCCAGCAGCTTAGCGATGGACGGGGGGCGGGACTATGGCTACACCTTC CASSLAMDGGRDYGYTF
TRBJ1-2 TRBD1 TRBV7-9 - 16 TGTGCCAGCAGCTTATCCGCAGGGGGCGTTTCGCACGGCTACACCTTC CASSLSAGGVSHGYTF
TRBJ1-2 - TRBV6-5 - 9 TGTGCCAGCAGTTACCCACAGGCCTTC CASSYPQAF
TRBJ2-7 TRBD2 TRBV7-9 - 12 TGTGCCAGCAGGGGAGGGGCCTACGAGCAGTACTTC CASRGGAYEQYF
TRBJ1-5 - TRBV6-1 - 14 TGTGCCAGCAGTGACACCTATAGCAATCAGCCCCAGCATTTT CASSDTYSNQPQHF
TRBJ1-5 - TRBV6-5 once 14 TGTGCCAGCAGTGACCGGGGGGGCAATCAGCCCCAGCATTTT CASSDRGGNQPQHF
TRBJ1-1 - TRBV18 - 13 TGTGCCAGCTCCGGAGGCGTGACCACTGAAGCTTTCTTT CASSGGVTTEAFF
TRBJ2-1 TRBD1 TRBV9 few 15 TGTGCCAGCAGCCTGGGACAGGGCTCCTACAATGAGCAGTTCTTC CASSLGQGSYNEQFF
TRBJ2-2 - TRBV5-4 - 15 TGTGCCAGCAGCTTGGGAAGGGGGGGGACCGGGGAGCTGTTTTTT CASSLGRGGTGELFF
TRBJ2-1 - TRBV11-2 - 16 TGTGCCAGCAGCTTAGAGAGACTACCCCGGGGGAATGAGCAGTTCTTC CASSLERLPRGNEQFF
TRBJ2-1 TRBD2 TRBV9 - 15 TGTGCCAGCAGCGCCGGGGGCGGGGGGACCAATGAGCAGTTCTTC CASSAGGGGTNEQFF
TRBJ1-5 TRBD1 TRBV4-1 - 15 TGCGCCAGCAGCGACAGGGGGGCAGCGGGTCAGCCCCAGCATTTT CASSDRGAAGQPQHF
TRBJ1-2 TRBD1 TRBV7-9 once 14 TGTGCCAGCACCCCCGGGACAGCTAACTATGGCTACACCTTC CASTPGTANYGYTF
TRBJ2-4 - TRBV7-9 - 14 TGTGCCAGCAGCTGGGGCAGGGGCAAAAACATTCAGTACTTC CASSWGRGKNIQYF
TRBJ1-2 - TRBV5-6 - 14 TGTGCCAGCAGCTTGTCGGGGTTTGACTATGGCTACACCTTC CASSLSGFDYGYTF
TRBJ2-3 TRBD2 TRBV9 - 15 TGTGCCAGCAGCGTAGAACTAGCGGCGACAGATACGCAGTATTTT CASSVELAATDTQYF
TRBJ1-2 TRBD1 TRBV28 - 16 TGTGCCAGCAGTCTCGGCATTGACAGGGGTCTTTACGGCTACACCTTC CASSLGIDRGLYGYTF
TRBJ1-2 - TRBV5-1 - 12 TGCGCCAGCAGCCAAAACAGGGACGGCTACACCTTC CASSQNRDGYTF
TRBJ1-1 - TRBV6-5 - 15 TGTGCCAGCAGTTACCCTTCCGGGAAGAACACTGAAGCTTTCTTT CASSYPSGKNTEAFF
TRBJ1-1 - TRBV9 few 11 TGTGCCAGCAGCGCCGGGACTGAAGCTTTCTTT CASSAGTEAFF
TRBJ1-2 TRBD1 TRBV7-2 few 14 TGTGCCAGCAGCTTAGGCCAGGGGGCCTATGGCTACACCTTC CASSLGQGAYGYTF
TRBJ2-1 - TRBV19 - 11 TGTGCCACCTCGTGGTTCAGAGAGCAGTTCTTC CATSWFREQFF
TRBJ2-2 - TRBV23-1 - 18 TGCGCCAGCAGTCAATCGTCCCACCGAGACATGAACACCGGGGAGCTGTTTTTT CASSQSSHRDMNTGELFF
TRBJ2-1 - TRBV5-1 few 15 TGCGCCAGCAGCTTGGACGGGGGCTCCTACAATGAGCAGTTCTTC CASSLDGGSYNEQFF
TRBJ2-7 TRBD2 TRBV7-2 - 14 TGTGCCAGCAGCTTCCTAGCGGGTTCCTACGAGCAGTACTTC CASSFLAGSYEQYF
TRBJ1-6 - TRBV14 - 13 TGTGCCAGCAGCCAAGTCGGGGGGACGCCCCTCCACTTT CASSQVGGTPLHF
TRBJ2-5 - TRBV10-3 - 13 TGTGCCATCTCTGGGGGCGGGGGAGAGACCCAGTACTTC CAISGGGGETQYF
TRBJ1-6 - TRBV9 few 16 TGTGCCAGCAGCGTGGGGAGAAGCTCCTATAATTCACCCCTCCACTTT CASSVGRSSYNSPLHF
TRBJ2-4 - TRBV11-2 - 14 TGTGCCACCTCGAGAGGGGGAGTAGGAAACATTCAGTACTTC CATSRGGVGNIQYF
TRBJ2-5 TRBD2 TRBV6-6 - 13 TGTGCCAGCAACTCCGGGGGGGGAGAGACCCAGTACTTC CASNSGGGETQYF
TRBJ1-4 - TRBV2 - 12 TGTGCCAGCAGTGTTGGCAGGGAAAAACTGTTTTTT CASSVGREKLFF
TRBJ2-7 - TRBV19 - 14 TGTGCCAGTAGTATCAGTAGCGGACCCTACGAGCAGTACTTC CASSISSGPYEQYF
TRBJ2-2 - TRBV19 - 14 TGTGCCAGTAGTTTCCCGGTTCCGTCCGGGGAGCTGTTTTTT CASSFPVPSGELFF
TRBJ2-5 TRBD2 TRBV9 - 15 TGTGCCAGCAGCGTCGGACTAGCGGGTGAAGAGACCCAGTACTTC CASSVGLAGEETQYF
TRBJ2-2 - TRBV7-2 once 14 TGTGCCAGCAGCTTAGTTCTAAACACCGGGGAGCTGTTTTTT CASSLVLNTGELFF